The rows below give T cell receptor beta chains drawn from one sample of a study of shared clonotypes between healthy human individuals. Profiling relied on immunoSEQ multiplex PCR, and the TCRdb table lists in-frame clones only, not all of them. The sample carries some 1 million clones, roughly 70% recorded once. Sequencing was carried out using memory CD4+ T cells sorted from blood. The receptors originated from a man aged 18 to 29 in good health. Each CDR3 is given with its conserved first and last residue. The D gene is left open where the match is weak. A row's size may be missing; if present it is once, few, many or a size class.

CDR3aa,CDR3nt,abundance,j_gene,d_gene,v_gene
CASSLEPTGYGQPQHF,TGCGCCAGCAGCTTGGAGCCGACAGGGTACGGACAGCCCCAGCATTTT,-,TRBJ1-5,TRBD1,TRBV5-1
CASSHAPAGPGNTIYF,TGTGCCAGCTCACATGCCCCCGCGGGACCCGGAAACACCATATATTTT,-,TRBJ1-3,-,TRBV18
CASTQAFSTDTQYF,TGCGCCAGCACACAGGCGTTTAGCACAGATACGCAGTATTTT,-,TRBJ2-3,-,TRBV5-1
CAWSPSLNTEAFF,TGTGCCTGGAGTCCGAGCCTAAACACTGAAGCTTTCTTT,few,TRBJ1-1,-,TRBV30
CAWSSGNSNQPQHF,TGTGCCTGGAGCTCTGGGAATAGCAATCAGCCCCAGCATTTT,once,TRBJ1-5,-,TRBV30
CAGGTIERGEQFF,TGTGCCGGGGGGACTATTGAGAGGGGTGAGCAGTTCTTC,-,TRBJ2-1,TRBD2,TRBV2
CASSIDTPTVALAKNIQYF,TGTGCCAGTAGTATAGATACCCCGACAGTGGCTCTAGCCAAAAACATTCAGTACTTC,once,TRBJ2-4,-,TRBV19
CSVGARGGETQYF,TGCAGCGTTGGAGCCAGGGGAGGGGAGACCCAGTACTTC,-,TRBJ2-5,-,TRBV29-1
CASSPGLAVNTDTQYF,TGTGCCAGCAGTCCGGGACTAGCGGTGAACACAGATACGCAGTATTTT,-,TRBJ2-3,TRBD2,TRBV27
CATEFSGYTF,TGTGCCACGGAGTTTAGTGGCTACACCTTC,-,TRBJ1-2,-,TRBV25-1
CASSQGKGGTDTQYF,TGTGCCAGCAGCCAAGGCAAGGGCGGCACAGATACGCAGTATTTT,-,TRBJ2-3,-,TRBV4-2
CASSSGWGEGANVLTF,TGCGCCAGCAGCTCCGGATGGGGTGAAGGGGCCAACGTCCTGACTTTC,-,TRBJ2-6,-,TRBV5-1
CASTRDLNYGYTF,TGTGCCAGCACCCGGGACCTTAACTATGGCTACACCTTC,few,TRBJ1-2,-,TRBV7-8
CASSLDHNSLYEQYF,TGTGCCAGCAGCTTGGACCACAACTCCCTCTACGAGCAGTACTTC,-,TRBJ2-7,-,TRBV7-8
CASSSTGLAKNIQYF,TGTGCCAGCAGTTCGACAGGGTTGGCCAAAAACATTCAGTACTTC,-,TRBJ2-4,TRBD1,TRBV27
CASSSGMISEAFF,TGTGCCAGCAGTTCGGGTATGATATCTGAAGCTTTCTTT,-,TRBJ1-1,-,TRBV6-5
CASSQAKSEKLFF,TGCGCCAGCAGCCAAGCTAAATCTGAAAAACTGTTTTTT,-,TRBJ1-4,-,TRBV4-3
CASSQQGGSSYEQYF,TGTGCCAGCAGTCAACAGGGGGGAAGCTCCTACGAGCAGTACTTC,-,TRBJ2-7,TRBD1,TRBV6-1
CASSLVGLAGREQYF,TGTGCCAGCAGTCTAGTGGGACTAGCGGGTCGCGAGCAGTACTTC,-,TRBJ2-7,TRBD2,TRBV6-5
CASSSNTGAEAFF,TGTGCCAGCAGTTCCAATACAGGGGCTGAAGCTTTCTTT,-,TRBJ1-1,TRBD1,TRBV6-6